Below, 19 T cell receptor beta chains from the same sample are listed, as sequenced in a study of blood T cells in healthy people across ages. A second about 7 to 11 cycle PCR used barcoded and J-beta primers. MiXCR was run by TCRdb on the 5' RACE reads, yielding one entry per CDR3 protein. This sample has about 1,500,000 distinct CDR3 sequences, with around 42% found just once. The sequencing input was blood. Every receptor here comes from a woman younger than 35 in good health.

This clonotype appeared a few times. The chain carries TRBV20-1 and TRBJ2-3, with TRBD2 matching 7 bases. CDR1 is DFQATT, CDR2 SNEGSKA, per germline (reference sequence). Trimming removed 3 bases from V and 2 bases from J; junction bases left unmatched: 11. The CDR3 covers 16 residues. The CDR3 nucleotides read TGCAGTGCTAGGGGACTACCCGGACGAAACACAGATACGCAGTATTTT. Its protein is CSARGLPGRNTDTQYF.

V and J are TRBV2 and TRBJ1-5; D call uncertain. Germline values: CDR1 SNHLY, CDR2 FYNNEI. The length of the CDR3 is 15 residues. Trimming stripped 5 bases from V and 2 bases from J, with 13 bases between. CDR3 protein: CASSWTRSGNQPQHF. CDR3 coding DNA: TGTGCCAGCAGTTGGACCCGATCGGGCAATCAGCCCCAGCATTTT.

This clonotype was observed a few times. The chain links TRBV7-9 to TRBJ2-3, with D unclear. Germline V gene sequence: CDR1 SEHNR, CDR2 FQNEAQ (reference sequence). This CDR3 region has 14 residues. The V gene lost 7 bases and the J gene lost 2 bases, with 13 bases spanning the gap. The CDR3 sequence is CASNRIGYTDTQYF. The DNA of the CDR3 is TGTGCCAGCAACCGAATAGGATACACAGATACGCAGTATTTT.

V usage is TRBV4-2 and J usage is TRBJ2-7; D is perhaps TRBD2 (6 bases). The CDR3 is made up of 15 amino acids. Trimming left V 0 bases short and J 4 bases short, with 13 bases between. Germline values: CDR1 LGHNA, CDR2 YNFKEQ. The CDR3 sequence: CASSQDRDGLYEQYF. The CDR3 DNA is TGTGCCAGCAGCCAAGATCGGGACGGACTATACGAGCAGTACTTC.

The chain carries TRBV2 and TRBJ2-2; D unclear. The CDR3 is made up of 11 amino acids. V dropped 6 bases and J dropped 9 bases, with 8 bases sitting between them. CDR1 SNHLY and CDR2 FYNNEI come from the germline V gene. The CDR3, as DNA: TGTGCCAGCAGGGTCCGATGGGAGCTGTTTTTT. Its translation: CASRVRWELFF.

This chain connects TRBV12-3 or TRBV12-4 to TRBJ2-4; D unresolved. Trimming removed 8 bases from V and 0 bases from J, with 11 bases in between. The CDR3 has 14 amino acids. CDR3 in DNA: TGTGCCAGCGGGTTAGGGCTAGCCAAAAACATTCAGTACTTC. This gives the protein CASGLGLAKNIQYF.

The V gene is TRBV11-2, the J gene TRBJ2-5; TRBD1 is a possible D gene (5 bases). This CDR3 is 13 amino acids long. V lost 7 bases, J lost 1 base, and 10 bases lay in between. Germline loops: CDR1 SGHAT, CDR2 FQNNGV. The CDR3 DNA follows: TGTGCCAGCATCTCCGACAGCCAAGAGACCCAGTACTTC. Residues: CASISDSQETQYF.

A few counts support this clonotype. The rearrangement joins TRBV20-1 to TRBJ1-2; no clear D gene. V lost 3 bases, J lost 0 bases, and 5 bases lay in between. CDR3 size: 12 residues. Germline values: CDR1 DFQATT, CDR2 SNEGSKA (reference sequence). CDR3 residues: CSASFPNYGYTF. As DNA, the CDR3 is TGCAGTGCTAGTTTCCCTAACTATGGCTACACCTTC.

The V and J genes are TRBV12-5 and TRBJ2-5, with 8 positions matching TRBD1. The ends lost 8 bases at V and 5 bases at J; junction bases unmatched: 7. The CDR3 loop spans 13 amino acids. Germline-derived CDR1 and CDR2 are LGHNT and FRNRAP. Written as DNA, the CDR3 is TGTGCTAGTAGGCAGGGGGCATGGGAGACCCAGTACTTC. Its protein product is CASRQGAWETQYF.

This clonotype was seen more than once but under ten times. The CDR3 region is CASSLLGAYNEQFF. CDR3 bases: TGTGCCAGCAGCTTACTAGGAGCTTACAATGAGCAGTTCTTC. The chain couples TRBV7-8 to TRBJ2-1, with unresolved D. The CDR3 length is 14 residues. V was trimmed by 2 bases and J by 4 bases, leaving 9 bases between them. CDR1 is SGHVS and CDR2 is FQNEAQ in the germline V gene.

This clonotype was picked up a small number of times. This chain joins TRBV10-3 and TRBJ2-5, with 10 bases identical to TRBD1. The J call may be faulty, since TRBJ2-7 better matches the DNA end. Germline V gives CDR1 ENHRY, CDR2 SYGVKD. CDR3 length equals 15 residues. The CDR3 region is CAISGTGAISDEQYF. CDR3 DNA sequence: TGTGCCATCAGCGGGACAGGGGCGATATCGGACGAGCAGTACTTC.

The chain couples TRBV4-1 to TRBJ2-3; 13 bases fit TRBD2. The V segment lost 4 bases and the J segment 2 bases; nucleotides outside the gene matches: 6. CDR1 is MGHRA, CDR2 YSYEKL, per germline. The CDR3 totals 17 residues. The CDR3 spells CASSLIGTSGVTDTQYF. CDR3 DNA: TGCGCCAGCAGCCTGATCGGGACTAGCGGGGTCACAGATACGCAGTATTTT.

The rearrangement joins TRBV28 to TRBJ2-7; D call uncertain. This CDR3 has 14 amino acids. Germline V CDR1 and CDR2: MDHEN, SYDVKM. The V and J ends lost 5 bases and 2 bases respectively, with 13 bases between them. The CDR3 reads CASSVLSAAYEQYF. As DNA, the CDR3 is TGTGCCAGCAGTGTCTTGAGTGCGGCCTACGAGCAGTACTTC.

This clonotype has just a few counts. This chain joins TRBV27 and TRBJ1-6; 8 positions match TRBD1. This CDR3 contains 18 residues. J gave up 8 bases and V 2 bases, and 14 bases lay outside the gene matches. The V gene's germline CDR1 is MNHEY and CDR2 SMNVEV (reference sequence). CDR3 sequence reads: CASSLRADRGIRDSPLHF. Here the CDR3 DNA reads TGTGCCAGCAGTTTAAGGGCCGACAGGGGTATTAGAGATTCACCCCTCCACTTT.

A few counts support this clonotype. The genes are TRBV6-1 and TRBJ1-2; TRBD1 matches at 7 bases. Germline trimming cut 5 bases from V and 5 bases from J; bases unmatched to any gene: 11. The CDR3 is 15 amino acids. CDR1 MNHNS and CDR2 SASEGT come from the germline V gene. CDR3 sequence reads: CASSWGTTGTYGYTF. The DNA for the CDR3 is TGTGCCAGCAGTTGGGGGACGACAGGGACATATGGCTACACCTTC.

Of note for this clonotype: A read error may be the cause here, since a much bigger clone is one base away. This CDR3 reads CASSELAGGPKTQYF. CDR3 bases: TGTGCCAGCAGTGAATTAGCGGGGGGGCCAAAGACCCAGTACTTC. The chain employs TRBV6-1 and TRBJ2-4, with 11 bases that match TRBD2. The last part of the DNA fits TRBJ2-5 better; the J call may be wrong. The CDR3 totals 15 residues. Germline V CDR1 and CDR2: MNHNS, SASEGT.

The CDR3 is CASSAGLAIYEQYF. The CDR3 nucleotides are TGTGCCAGCAGCGCGGGACTAGCAATCTACGAGCAGTACTTC. V gene TRBV7-9 combines with J gene TRBJ2-7; 9 bases match TRBD2. The CDR3 runs 14 residues. The V segment lost 5 bases and the J segment 3 bases; nucleotides outside the gene matches: 5. From germline, CDR1 is SEHNR and CDR2 FQNEAQ (reference sequence).

The chain links TRBV29-1 to TRBJ2-3, with 8 nucleotides matching TRBD2. Germline trimming cut 8 bases from V and 4 bases from J; bases unmatched to any gene: 14. Germline CDR1 SQVTM, CDR2 ANQGSEA. The CDR3 extends over 15 amino acids. For the CDR3, the DNA is TGCAGCCTTATCAGAGGGCGGGAGGCGGCAGATACGCAGTATTTT. Residues: CSLIRGREAADTQYF.

This chain connects TRBV9 to TRBJ2-3; 7 bases match TRBD2. The CDR3 runs 16 residues. The V gene's germline CDR1 is SGDLS and CDR2 YYNGEE. The V and J ends lost 0 bases and 1 base, in that order; junction bases with no gene match: 5. DNA for the CDR3: TGTGCCAGCAGCGTAGCTCGGGGAGGGGGCACAGATACGCAGTATTTT. This translates into CASSVARGGGTDTQYF.